This is a list of T cell receptor beta chains from one sample in a study of blood T cell repertoires in COVID-19. Assay used: immunoSEQ multiplex PCR; TCRdb lists only in-frame clones, some missing. This sample carries roughly 160,000 clones, over 80% of them seen once, and the ten largest clones take roughly 2.9%. Sequences were obtained from peripheral blood. Receptor source: a woman aged 55-75 years with acute or convalescent COVID-19. The CDR3 runs from the conserved cysteine through the conserved F or W. Each record gives: V gene, J gene, CDR3 protein.

v_gene: TRBV10-3; j_gene: TRBJ2-2; CDR3aa: CAISEGQGYTGELFF
v_gene: TRBV7-9; j_gene: TRBJ2-7; CDR3aa: CASSPSGGSSYEQYF
v_gene: TRBV20-1; j_gene: TRBJ1-5; CDR3aa: CSASGRGRNQPQHF
v_gene: TRBV10-1; j_gene: TRBJ1-2; CDR3aa: CASSAQTRYGYTF
v_gene: TRBV5-8; j_gene: TRBJ1-5; CDR3aa: CASSLRLGGSNQPQHF
v_gene: TRBV6-2/TRBV6-3; j_gene: TRBJ2-7; CDR3aa: CASSYSGSREQYF
v_gene: TRBV6-5; j_gene: TRBJ1-1; CDR3aa: CASTLAVNTEAFF
v_gene: TRBV7-2; j_gene: TRBJ2-7; CDR3aa: CASSSTGGGIYYEQYF
v_gene: TRBV9; j_gene: TRBJ2-1; CDR3aa: CASSQSGGNNEQFF
v_gene: TRBV5-1; j_gene: TRBJ2-5; CDR3aa: CASGPGLKETQYF
v_gene: TRBV5-1; j_gene: TRBJ1-2; CDR3aa: CASTIGTGNYGYTF
v_gene: TRBV7-2; j_gene: TRBJ2-3; CDR3aa: CASSQRTSTQYF
v_gene: TRBV28; j_gene: TRBJ1-2; CDR3aa: CASSSTGTGNYGYTF
v_gene: TRBV29-1; j_gene: TRBJ1-1; CDR3aa: CSVAKGGQGGPEAFF
v_gene: TRBV18; j_gene: TRBJ1-3; CDR3aa: CASSPQGWQNSGNTIYF
v_gene: TRBV18; j_gene: TRBJ2-4; CDR3aa: CASSPPIGQGKNIQYF
v_gene: TRBV10-1; j_gene: TRBJ2-5; CDR3aa: CASSVQQGIQETQYF
v_gene: TRBV6-6; j_gene: TRBJ2-7; CDR3aa: CASSYSPGSYEQYF
v_gene: TRBV2; j_gene: TRBJ1-5; CDR3aa: CASSEGAPEPQHF
v_gene: TRBV27; j_gene: TRBJ1-6; CDR3aa: CASSLRDRGDSPLHF
v_gene: TRBV7-2; j_gene: TRBJ2-7; CDR3aa: CASRPGGSPYEQYF
v_gene: TRBV7-3; j_gene: TRBJ2-3; CDR3aa: CASSLTISGGTDTQYF
v_gene: TRBV19; j_gene: TRBJ2-5; CDR3aa: CASSTGGRGPETQYF
v_gene: TRBV6-5; j_gene: TRBJ2-1; CDR3aa: CASSYGVAGGMDEQFF
v_gene: TRBV7-2; j_gene: TRBJ2-2; CDR3aa: CASSLVGSGTGELFF
v_gene: TRBV5-1; j_gene: TRBJ2-3; CDR3aa: CASSLDGARVGPQYF
v_gene: TRBV4-1; j_gene: TRBJ2-7; CDR3aa: CASSQDGQGPPYEQYF
v_gene: TRBV19; j_gene: TRBJ1-3; CDR3aa: CASRSRSGNTIYF
v_gene: TRBV11-1; j_gene: TRBJ2-1; CDR3aa: CASSFLVSSYNEQFF
v_gene: TRBV6-1; j_gene: TRBJ1-6; CDR3aa: CASRETGGSSYNSPLHF
v_gene: TRBV7-2; j_gene: TRBJ2-6; CDR3aa: CASSSVGGGAGANVLTF
v_gene: TRBV27; j_gene: TRBJ2-7; CDR3aa: CASRLSGLIYEQYF
v_gene: TRBV15; j_gene: TRBJ1-1; CDR3aa: CATSRDLQSVENTEAFF
v_gene: TRBV7-9; j_gene: TRBJ1-4; CDR3aa: CASSLARTGATNEKLFF
v_gene: TRBV2; j_gene: TRBJ2-6; CDR3aa: CASNDGRGSGANVLTF
v_gene: TRBV4-2; j_gene: TRBJ1-1; CDR3aa: CASSQANRGNTEAFF
v_gene: TRBV28; j_gene: TRBJ1-6; CDR3aa: CASLAQPKELYNSPLHF
v_gene: TRBV4-3; j_gene: TRBJ2-3; CDR3aa: CASSSDRRDTQYF
v_gene: TRBV6-1; j_gene: TRBJ1-6; CDR3aa: CASSGRDRGNYNSPLHF
v_gene: TRBV18; j_gene: TRBJ1-5; CDR3aa: CASSLSPGQGAGQPQHF
v_gene: TRBV19; j_gene: TRBJ2-7; CDR3aa: CASSMRRDEQYF
v_gene: TRBV2; j_gene: TRBJ1-4; CDR3aa: CASRTTVINEKLFF
v_gene: TRBV18; j_gene: TRBJ2-2; CDR3aa: CASSEQGAALQTGELFF
v_gene: TRBV24-1; j_gene: TRBJ1-4; CDR3aa: CATTGWQGEKLFF
v_gene: TRBV19; j_gene: TRBJ1-1; CDR3aa: CASSNNGAGPTNTEAFF